These 8 T cell receptor beta chains came from one sample sequenced in a study of T cells in Graves' hyperthyroidism and ophthalmopathy (dated by TCRdb to about 2019). Libraries were built with multiplex PCR. The listed sequencing device is Illumina HiSeq 2000. The TCR beta CDR3 regions were amplified from the RNA transcripts. The first round of RT-PCR for the TCR CDR3 was performed with the HTBI primer set and the Qiagen OneStep RT-PCR kit. TCRdb applied fastp at Q25 and MiXCR to the public reads, then kept only in-frame beta chains. Identical CDR3 protein sequences are pooled into one entry, listed with their most common genes and DNA. The table for this sample lists about 350,000 distinct CDR3 sequences; about a sixth of them were counted only once. Almost 35% of the sample goes to the ten largest clones. The sequenced material came from blood. Receptors originate from a woman aged 25 to 39 with Graves' hyperthyroidism that later progressed to Graves' ophthalmopathy.

This clonotype was seen just once. A read error is possible here, since a much larger clone lies one base away. V and J are TRBV24-1 and TRBJ2-1; 9 bases fit TRBD1. This CDR3 has 17 amino acids. Per the germline V gene, CDR1 is KGHDR and CDR2 is SFDVKD. V lost 3 bases and J lost 8; bases outside the gene matches: 13. The CDR3 here is CATSDTPGTGCRYEQFF. CDR3 DNA sequence: TGTGCCACCAGTGATACCCCCGGGACAGGGTGTCGTTATGAGCAGTTCTTC.

This clonotype was detected ten times or more. The chain joins TRBV4-1 to TRBJ2-5; possible D gene TRBD2, 5 bases. This CDR3 is 13 amino acids long. Trimming pared 5 bases from V and 2 bases from J, leaving 9 bases between. The germline CDR1 and CDR2 sequences are MGHRA and YSYEKL. In nucleotides, the CDR3 is TGCGCCAGCAGCGCGGACTGGCAAGAGACCCAGTACTTC. Its protein product is CASSADWQETQYF.

At least ten counts were recorded for this clonotype. CDR3 DNA: TGTGCCAGTAGTAGGGACAATTGGGAAACTGAAGCTTTCTTT. Translation: CASSRDNWETEAFF. The chain combines TRBV19 with TRBJ1-1, with a weak D call TRBD1 (6 bases). There are 14 residues in the CDR3. Germline V gene lookup returns CDR1 LNHDA and CDR2 SQIVND (reference sequence). V lost 4 bases, J lost 5 bases, and 14 bases lay in between.

This clonotype was detected ten times or more. J is TRBJ2-7 and V is TRBV7-9; TRBD1 or TRBD2 may be the D gene (5 bases each). The CDR3 runs 15 residues. Trimming removed 3 bases from V and 1 base from J, with 13 bases in between. Per germline, CDR1 SEHNR and CDR2 FQNEAQ (reference sequence). The chain's CDR3 is CASSFGMGESYEQYF. DNA for the CDR3: TGTGCCAGCAGCTTTGGTATGGGGGAGTCCTACGAGCAGTACTTC.

As regards this clonotype: A read error is possible here, since a much larger clone lies one base away. The rearrangement links TRBV5-1 to TRBJ1-6; TRBD1 matches 11 bases. Per germline, CDR1 SGHRS and CDR2 YFSETQ. Trimming took 0 bases from V and 12 from J; bases not matched to a gene: 8. The CDR3 sequence is 16 residues long. The CDR3 nucleotides are TGCGCCAGCAGCTTGGACGGGGGACAGGGGGGTTTACCCCTCCACTTT. Its translation is CASSLDGGQGGLPLHF.

The chain is built from TRBV7-2 and TRBJ1-1; D gene uncertain. The V end was cut by 3 bases, the J end by 3 bases, with 5 bases between. The CDR3 totals 12 residues. Per germline, CDR1 SGHTA and CDR2 FQGNSA. The CDR3 loop reads CASSLIYTEAFF. DNA of the CDR3: TGTGCCAGCAGCTTGATATACACTGAAGCTTTCTTT.

In the case of this clonotype: A much larger clone is a single base away; this may be a read error. The gene calls are TRBV20-1 and TRBJ1-5; maybe TRBD1 (5 bases). The V end was cut by 3 bases, the J end by 4 bases, with 7 bases between. CDR3 length equals 12 residues. Germline loops: CDR1 DFQATT, CDR2 SNEGSKA (reference sequence). The CDR3 nucleotides read TGCAGTGCTAGTTGGGGGAATCAGCCCCAGCATTTT. Protein product: CSASWGNQPQHF.

This clonotype was counted many times. In DNA form, the CDR3 reads TGCAGTGCTGGGCGAGTCGGTCAGCCCCAGCATTTT. Protein: CSAGRVGQPQHF. This rearrangement joins TRBV20-1 to TRBJ1-5; D gene unclear. The ends were cut back, 5 bases at V and 6 bases at J, with 11 bases in the middle. CDR1 is DFQATT, CDR2 SNEGSKA, per germline (reference sequence). The CDR3 is made up of 12 amino acids.